This is a list of T cell receptor beta chains from one sample in a study of shared clonotypes between healthy human individuals. Profiled with immunoSEQ multiplex PCR; TCRdb holds only in-frame clones, not every one. The table lists under 650,000 clones, 90% to 96% of them singletons. Sequenced input: naive CD4+ T cells sorted from blood. Receptors originate from a woman under 40 in good health. Both conserved end residues are part of each CDR3. D genes are given only for firm matches. Size is stated for part of the rows, as once, few or many counts, or as a class when the clone is expanded.

D gene	CDR3 length	V gene	J gene	clone size	CDR3 DNA	CDR3 protein
TRBD1	17	TRBV28	TRBJ2-7	NA	TGTGCCAGCAGTGACACCGGGACAGGGGGCCATGGGTACGAGCAGTACTTC	CASSDTGTGGHGYEQYF
TRBD1	15	TRBV2	TRBJ1-3	once	TGTGCCACCGCGGCCGGGACAGTCTCTGGAAACACCATATATTTT	CATAAGTVSGNTIYF
NA	14	TRBV2	TRBJ2-1	NA	TGTGCCAGCAGTGAAATAGGCATCTACAATGAGCAGTTCTTC	CASSEIGIYNEQFF
TRBD2	16	TRBV10-2	TRBJ2-2	NA	TGCGCCAGCAGTGTGGGGGGGACTAGCGGGAACGGGGAGCTGTTTTTT	CASSVGGTSGNGELFF
NA	14	TRBV28	TRBJ1-1	NA	TGTGCCAGCAGTACTATGCGAGGAAACACTGAAGCTTTCTTT	CASSTMRGNTEAFF
NA	15	TRBV9	TRBJ2-4	once	TGTGCCAGCAGCCCGGGCCGGGATCAGCAAAACATTCAGTACTTC	CASSPGRDQQNIQYF
TRBD2	14	TRBV18	TRBJ2-3	NA	TGTGCCAGCTCTCTAGGACTAGCGGGAGATACGCAGTATTTT	CASSLGLAGDTQYF
NA	13	TRBV10-3	TRBJ2-7	NA	TGTGCCATCAGTAGACTGGAGACCTACGAGCAGTACTTC	CAISRLETYEQYF
NA	12	TRBV10-2	TRBJ1-2	NA	TGCGCCAGCAGCGAACAGACCTATGGCTACACCTTC	CASSEQTYGYTF
NA	14	TRBV11-2	TRBJ2-5	NA	TGTGCCAGCAGCTTTTCCAGTGCCATGGAGACCCAGTACTTC	CASSFSSAMETQYF
NA	13	TRBV6-1	TRBJ1-5	NA	TGTGCCAGCAGTGTATGGGGCAATCAGCCCCAGCATTTT	CASSVWGNQPQHF
TRBD1	15	TRBV6-6	TRBJ1-3	once	TGTGCCAGCAGGATGACAGGGTCCTCTGGAAACACCATATATTTT	CASRMTGSSGNTIYF
NA	14	TRBV5-5	TRBJ2-1	NA	TGTGCCAGCAGCTACTCGGGGGCGAACAATGAGCAGTTCTTC	CASSYSGANNEQFF
NA	13	TRBV11-1	TRBJ2-4	NA	TGTGCCAGCAGCCGCCGGGACAAGGGCATTCAGTACTTC	CASSRRDKGIQYF
TRBD2	17	TRBV11-2	TRBJ2-7	NA	TGCGCCAGCAGCGGGGGGCAGGGCCCCCCAATCTCCTACGAGCAGTACTTC	CASSGGQGPPISYEQYF
NA	13	TRBV7-7	TRBJ2-5	NA	TGTGCCAGCAGCTTAGGACAGGAAGAGACCCAGTACTTC	CASSLGQEETQYF
NA	17	TRBV7-9	TRBJ1-2	once	TGTGCCAGCAGCTTAGCTCAAGGAGGGGTAGGGGACTATGGCTACACCTTC	CASSLAQGGVGDYGYTF
NA	15	TRBV28	TRBJ2-1	NA	TGTGCCAGCAGTCCGGGACTTGTCTCCTACAATGAGCAGTTCTTC	CASSPGLVSYNEQFF
TRBD2	17	TRBV18	TRBJ2-1	NA	TGTGCCAGCTCACCCCTTGCGGGAGGTCCAGAAATCAATGAGCAGTTCTTC	CASSPLAGGPEINEQFF
NA	12	TRBV7-9	TRBJ2-7	NA	TGTGCCAGCAGCACCGTCAGTTGGGAGCAGTACTTC	CASSTVSWEQYF
NA	14	TRBV28	TRBJ2-7	NA	TGTGCCAGCAGTTTATACGGCGGGGACTACGAGCAGTACTTC	CASSLYGGDYEQYF
TRBD2	14	TRBV19	TRBJ2-1	NA	TGTGCCACCATAGCGGGAGGCTCCTACAATGAGCAGTTCTTC	CATIAGGSYNEQFF
TRBD2	18	TRBV15	TRBJ2-6	NA	TGTGCCACCAGCAAGGGACTAGCGGTACACTCTGGGGCCAACGTCCTGACTTTC	CATSKGLAVHSGANVLTF
TRBD1	15	TRBV28	TRBJ1-6	NA	TGTGCCAGCAGCTCAGGGGGCGCGAAGCATTCACCCCTCCACTTT	CASSSGGAKHSPLHF
NA	12	TRBV28	TRBJ1-1	NA	TGTGCCAGCGCCCTGAGGGGGACTGAAGCTTTCTTT	CASALRGTEAFF
NA	14	TRBV28	TRBJ2-7	NA	TGTGCCAGCAGTAGGGGTTGGGACTCTGACGAGCAGTACTTC	CASSRGWDSDEQYF
TRBD2	19	TRBV28	TRBJ2-2	NA	TGTGCCAGCACCCTTGATGGGGGACTAGCGGGAGGGCGGAGCGGGGAGCTGTTTTTT	CASTLDGGLAGGRSGELFF
NA	14	TRBV21-1	TRBJ1-5	few	TGTGCCAGCAAGTATACACTACACAATCAGCCCCAGCATTTT	CASKYTLHNQPQHF
NA	13	TRBV4-2	TRBJ1-5	NA	TGTGCCAGCAGCCAAGATCGGGAACAGCCCCAGCATTTT	CASSQDREQPQHF
TRBD2	17	TRBV19	TRBJ2-3	NA	TGTGCCAGTTACCCTAGCGGGAGGCCCTCGGGGACAGATACGCAGTATTTT	CASYPSGRPSGTDTQYF
NA	16	TRBV4-1	TRBJ2-7	NA	TGCGCCAGCAGCCACGCCCGGTTCCGGCCACCTGTGCAGCAGTACTTC	CASSHARFRPPVQQYF
NA	12	TRBV28	TRBJ1-1	NA	TGTGCCAGCCTGACCATGAACACTGAAGCTTTCTTT	CASLTMNTEAFF
NA	12	TRBV28	TRBJ1-2	NA	TGTGCCAGCTCCTGGGACACCTATGGCTACACCTTC	CASSWDTYGYTF
TRBD1	12	TRBV19	TRBJ2-7	NA	TGTGCCAGTAGGGACAGGGGCTACGAGCAGTACTTC	CASRDRGYEQYF
TRBD2	16	TRBV5-1	TRBJ2-2	NA	TGCGCCAGCAGCAAAACTAGCGGGAGAAATACCGGGGAGCTGTTTTTT	CASSKTSGRNTGELFF
NA	14	TRBV29-1	TRBJ2-3	NA	TGCAGCGTTGAAGATGGGGGGACTCCTCGGGCGCAGTATTTT	CSVEDGGTPRAQYF
TRBD2	16	TRBV11-1	TRBJ2-1	NA	TGTGCCAGCAGCCCGACACTAGCGGGAGCATCTGGGGAGCAGTTCTTC	CASSPTLAGASGEQFF
NA	14	TRBV7-9	TRBJ1-4	NA	TGTGCCAGCAGAGCCGGGATCGGTAATGAAAAACTGTTTTTT	CASRAGIGNEKLFF
TRBD2	14	TRBV28	TRBJ2-7	once	TGTGCCAGCAGAACTAGCGGGAGAAGCTACGAGCAGTACTTC	CASRTSGRSYEQYF
NA	15	TRBV7-2	TRBJ1-1	NA	TGTGCCAGCAGCTTAGGGTACGGGGGCTACACTGAAGCTTTCTTT	CASSLGYGGYTEAFF
TRBD1	13	TRBV10-3	TRBJ2-7	NA	TGTGCCATCAGTGATATAGGACAGGGCGAGCAGTACTTC	CAISDIGQGEQYF
NA	13	TRBV19	TRBJ2-2	NA	TGTGCCAGTAGTATTCGGGGTTCGGGAGAGCTGTTTTTT	CASSIRGSGELFF
NA	20	TRBV27	TRBJ2-3	NA	TGTGCCAGCAGTTTAGGGCCAGGCAGGTCACACCCTTTTGGGCGAGATACGCAGTATTTT	CASSLGPGRSHPFGRDTQYF
TRBD2	16	TRBV30	TRBJ2-3	once	TGTGCCTGTTCTGACTTATATAGCGGGAGGATAGATACGCAGTATTTT	CACSDLYSGRIDTQYF
NA	14	TRBV2	TRBJ2-7	NA	TGTGCCAGCAGTGATAGGACTACCAGCCCCAAGCAGTACTTC	CASSDRTTSPKQYF
NA	11	TRBV10-2	TRBJ2-7	NA	TGCGCCAGCAGCCAGGGCTACGAGCAGTACTTC	CASSQGYEQYF
NA	20	TRBV6-4	TRBJ2-7	NA	TGTGCCAGTATTTGCCAACCCTCGGGACCGACTTACATGAGCTCCTACGAGCAGTACTTC	CASICQPSGPTYMSSYEQYF
NA	14	TRBV6-5	TRBJ2-7	NA	TGTGCCAGCAGTTACTCCCGCTGGACCGGCGAGCAGTACTTC	CASSYSRWTGEQYF
NA	14	TRBV6-1	TRBJ1-1	few	TGTGCCAGCAGCAAGGAGGTCATGAACACTGAAGCTTTCTTT	CASSKEVMNTEAFF
TRBD2	13	TRBV18	TRBJ2-1	NA	TGTGCCAGCTCGTCTTTGGGAGGGGATGAGCAGTTCTTC	CASSSLGGDEQFF
NA	15	TRBV10-3	TRBJ2-5	NA	TGTGCCATCAGTGAGTCCCAGATAGGTGGGGAGACCCAGTACTTC	CAISESQIGGETQYF
TRBD2	19	TRBV15	TRBJ2-1	NA	TGTGCCACCAGCAGAACAATGGGTGGCGGGAGAAGCTCCTACAATGAGCAGTTCTTC	CATSRTMGGGRSSYNEQFF
TRBD1	14	TRBV6-5	TRBJ2-7	NA	TGTGCCAGCAGTAATACCGGGACAGGCTACGAGCAGTACTTC	CASSNTGTGYEQYF
NA	12	TRBV10-3	TRBJ2-7	NA	TGTGCTACATCAGACAGGTCCTACGAGCAGTACTTC	CATSDRSYEQYF
TRBD2	14	TRBV30	TRBJ2-2	once	TGTGCCTGGAGGACTAGCGGGAGGACCGGGGAGCTGTTTTTT	CAWRTSGRTGELFF